This TCR beta chain appears in the sequencing data of a study of PD-1 blockade in classical Hodgkin lymphoma. The study, taken as a whole, reports: Sources of repertoire differences remain undefined, possibly disease activity or prior therapy. Patients who responded completely had about the same baseline diversity as newly diagnosed patients.

V gave up 11 bases and J gave up 6 bases, with 13 bases separating them. Germline V CDR1 and CDR2: SNHLY, FYNNEI. The CDR3 covers 12 residues. This clone showed up just a few times. Its antigen remains unknown. Repertoires were generated with immunoSEQ multiplex PCR, while TCRdb's copy carries only in-frame clones and drops some. Of some 110,000 clones in the sample, around nine tenths were seen once. As to time point: cycle 4 day 1 (C4D1), after 5 to 7 weeks of nivolumab. After autologous stem cell transplantation all patients relapsed, and prior brentuximab vedotin exposure differed between cohorts. The sample here was peripheral blood mononuclear cells (PBMCs), taken before the fourth cycle of nivolumab. This clonotype was obtained from a human donor with classical Hodgkin lymphoma. The genes are TRBV2 and TRBJ2-2, with D uncertain. CDR3 residues: CAGLRASGELFF. The CDR3 region has the DNA TGTGCCGGTCTAAGGGCCTCCGGGGAGCTGTTTTTT. Filled out from reference TRBV2 and TRBJ2-2, the complete variable domain reads EPEVTQTPSHQVTQMGQEVILRCVPISNHLYFYWYRQILGQKVEFLVSFYNNEISEKSEIFDDQFSVERPDGSNFTLKIRSTKLEDSAMYFCAGLRASGELFFGEGSRLTVL.